Presented here are 18 T cell receptor beta chains from one specimen sequenced in a study of T cells after somatic rescue of genetic block. Sequenced by immunoSEQ multiplex PCR; TCRdb stores in-frame clones only, minus some. The sample has about 88,000 clones, about 90% seen once. Material: peripheral blood mononuclear cells (PBMCs). The origin of the receptors is a woman in her late teens or twenties.

The count of this clone is one. V and J are TRBV11-3 and TRBJ2-1, with D perhaps TRBD2 (5 bases). V dropped 8 bases and J dropped 6 bases, with 8 bases sitting between them. Looked up from germline, CDR1 is SGHNT and CDR2 is YENEEA. This CDR3 spans 11 amino acids. Here the CDR3 DNA reads TGTGCCAGCCGGGGAATCAATGAGCAGTTCTTC. This sequence encodes CASRGINEQFF.

This clone was seen a single time. The genes are TRBV7-2 and TRBJ2-1; tentatively, D is TRBD1 (6 bases). CDR3 length: 14 amino acids. Germline lookup yields CDR1 SGHTA and CDR2 FQGNSA. V was pared by 6 bases and J by 6 bases, with 15 bases between. The CDR3 loop is CASRVSDRLNEQFF. CDR3 nucleotide sequence: TGTGCCAGCAGGGTGTCGGACAGACTCAATGAGCAGTTCTTC.

The chain is built from TRBV7-9 and TRBJ1-4; no definite D call. The V and J ends lost 4 bases and 10 bases respectively, with 13 bases between them. Germline CDR1 is SEHNR and CDR2 is FQNEAQ (reference sequence). This CDR3 comprises 13 residues. The CDR3 DNA follows: TGTGCCAGCAGCTCAGACGAGGGTTTAAAACTGTTTTTT. Protein: CASSSDEGLKLFF.

The genes are TRBV7-9 and TRBJ2-5; TRBD1 might be the D (6 bases). V was clipped by 5 bases and J by 7 bases, with 14 bases between them. CDR3 length equals 13 residues. Germline-derived CDR1 and CDR2 are SEHNR and FQNEAQ (reference sequence). In DNA, the CDR3 is TGTGCCAGCAGCGCCCGGGACACAGGGACCCAGTACTTC. This sequence encodes CASSARDTGTQYF. Using reference TRBV7-9 and TRBJ2-5 for the parts outside the CDR3, the full variable domain is DTGVSQNPRHKITKRGQNVTFRCDPISEHNRLYWYRQTLGQGPEFLTYFQNEAQLEKSRLLSDRFSAERPKGSFSTLEIQRTEQGDSAMYLCASSARDTGTQYFGPGTRLLVL.

The chain couples TRBV18 to TRBJ2-3; D is tentatively TRBD1 or TRBD2 (5 bases each). Germline V gene data show CDR1 as KGHSH and CDR2 as LQKENI. Trimming pared 4 bases from V and 2 bases from J, leaving 7 bases between. This CDR3 has 13 residues. CDR3 sequence reads: CASSRGTTDTQYF. The CDR3 DNA reads TGTGCCAGCTCACGAGGGACCACAGATACGCAGTATTTT. Variable domain in full (rest from reference TRBV18 and TRBJ2-3): NAGVMQNPRHLVRRRGQEARLRCSPMKGHSHVYWYRQLPEEGLKFMVYLQKENIIDESGMPKERFSAEFPKEGPSILRIQQVVRGDSAAYFCASSRGTTDTQYFGPGTRLTVL.

The rearrangement links TRBV28 to TRBJ1-5; unclear D gene. CDR3 length: 13 residues. The germline CDR1 and CDR2 sequences are MDHEN and SYDVKM. The V and J ends lost 7 bases and 4 bases respectively, with 11 bases between them. As DNA, the CDR3 is TGTGCCAGCACTCAACGCCGGAATCAGCCCCAGCATTTT. Translation: CASTQRRNQPQHF.

The genes are TRBV9 and TRBJ2-4; TRBD2 matches at 7 bases. The CDR3 totals 16 residues. The trim removed 0 bases at V and 1 base at J, leaving 4 bases unmatched. The germline gives CDR1 SGDLS, CDR2 YYNGEE. The CDR3 nucleotides are TGTGCCAGCAGCGTAGAGGGAGCGGGGGCCAAAAACATTCAGTACTTC. Encoded protein: CASSVEGAGAKNIQYF.

The J gene is TRBJ2-3, the V gene TRBV5-1; D might be TRBD2 (5 bases). The CDR3 has 15 amino acids. From germline, CDR1 is SGHRS and CDR2 YFSETQ. Trimming took off 4 bases at V and 4 bases at J, with 16 bases between the two ends. CDR3 residues: CASSPDGSPADTQYF. Written as DNA, the CDR3 is TGCGCCAGCAGCCCGGATGGGAGCCCCGCAGATACGCAGTATTTT.

The rearrangement uses TRBV4-3 and TRBJ2-5; D is tentatively TRBD1 or TRBD2 (6 bases each). Judging by the DNA end, TRBJ2-7 fits better; the J call may be wrong. Per germline, CDR1 LGHNA and CDR2 YSLEER. The CDR3 is 15 residues long. CDR3 DNA: TGCGCCAGCAGCCAAGATCGGGGGCAGCGCTACGAGCAGTACTTC. Amino acids: CASSQDRGQRYEQYF.

The CDR3 region has the DNA TGTGCCAGCTCACCACCCGGGGTAGCGGGAGTTGAGACCCAGTACTTC. This gives the protein CASSPPGVAGVETQYF. The chain joins TRBV18 to TRBJ2-5; 9 bases map to TRBD2. Germline V CDR1 and CDR2: KGHSH, LQKENI. The V gene end was trimmed by 0 bases and the J gene end by 5 bases; junction bases not matched to a gene: 7. There are 16 residues in the CDR3.

The chain has TRBV4-1 and TRBJ2-1; 9 bases align to TRBD2. The CDR3 consists of 15 residues. V dropped 1 base and J dropped 4; count of bases not matched to a gene: 2. Germline assignment: CDR1 MGHRA and CDR2 YSYEKL. DNA for the CDR3: TGCGCCAGCAGCCAAGGGACTAGCGTATACAATGAGCAGTTCTTC. It is translated as CASSQGTSVYNEQFF.

V is TRBV18 and J is TRBJ2-5, with 7 bases aligning to TRBD1. This CDR3 is built from 15 residues. With 3 bases clipped from V and 3 bases from J, the junction kept 7 bases outside the gene matches. Germline V gene sequence: CDR1 KGHSH, CDR2 LQKENI. CDR3 sequence: CASSPQRTGEETQYF. CDR3 coding DNA: TGTGCCAGCTCACCGCAACGGACAGGAGAAGAGACCCAGTACTTC.

This clone turned up a few times. The V gene is TRBV18, the J gene TRBJ2-1; 9 nucleotides align to TRBD2. The CDR3 spans 16 residues. The trim removed 2 bases at V and 9 bases at J, leaving 11 bases unmatched. CDR1 and CDR2 (germline): KGHSH, LQKENI. As DNA, the CDR3 is TGTGCCAGCTCACCAGGTGCGGGAGGGCCAGCGACTGAGCAGTTCTTC. Its protein is CASSPGAGGPATEQFF.

The J gene is TRBJ1-5, the V gene TRBV2, with 10 bases lining up with TRBD1. This CDR3 comprises 15 residues. Germline V gives CDR1 SNHLY, CDR2 FYNNEI. Trimming removed 9 bases from V and 5 bases from J; junction bases left unmatched: 10. CDR3 residues: CARSRDRGSDQPQHF. The CDR3 bases are TGTGCCAGATCCCGGGACAGGGGATCCGATCAGCCCCAGCATTTT.

This clone was observed once. This rearrangement joins TRBV19 to TRBJ2-7; D not certain. There are 15 residues in the CDR3. V shed 1 base and J shed 4 bases, with 14 bases lying between them. The germline V gene has CDR1 LNHDA and CDR2 SQIVND (reference sequence). Here the CDR3 DNA reads TGTGCCAGTAGTATAGTCCGGCAAGGAACTTACGAGCAGTACTTC. It is translated as CASSIVRQGTYEQYF.

This sequence joins TRBV10-1 and TRBJ2-7; 9 bases align to TRBD2. J was trimmed by 7 bases and V by 5 bases; bases with no gene match: 12. This CDR3 comprises 15 residues. The germline CDR1 and CDR2 sequences are WNHNN and SYGVQD (reference sequence). CDR3 DNA: TGCGCCAGCAGTCATCATGGGCTAGCGGGAATGGAGCAGTACTTC. It translates to CASSHHGLAGMEQYF.

This clone turned up a few times. The V and J genes are TRBV14 and TRBJ2-1; 7 bases align to TRBD2. The CDR3 sequence is 17 residues long. V shed 3 bases, J shed 2 bases, and the junction held 10 bases outside the gene matches. Per the germline V gene, CDR1 is SGHDN and CDR2 is FVKESK. The CDR3 nucleotides read TGTGCCAGCAGCCACACAAGGGGCGGGAGCACCTACAATGAGCAGTTCTTC. It yields the protein CASSHTRGGSTYNEQFF.

The V call is TRBV5-8, the J call TRBJ2-3, with a weak D call TRBD2 (6 bases). CDR3 length equals 11 residues. CDR1 and CDR2 from the germline V gene are SGHTS and YDEGEE. V lost 3 bases to trimming and J lost 8 bases, with 7 bases between them. The CDR3 DNA is TGTGCCAGCAGCTCGGGGGTTACGCAGTATTTT. Translating gives CASSSGVTQYF.